Listed below are T cell receptor beta chains from one sample, sequenced in a study of tumor and adjacent non-tumor tissue in lung cancer. From the multiplex PCR reads, TCRdb called clonotypes with MiXCR, one entry per CDR3 protein. Among around 200,000 distinct CDR3 sequences listed, around 71% were seen once. Sequenced sample: lung tumor tissue. These receptors were taken from a man aged 60 to 69 with non-small cell lung cancer. CDR3s include the opening cysteine and the closing phenylalanine or tryptophan. The order of the fields is clone size, V gene, CDR3 protein. Clone size is given for some rows only: seen once, a few or many times, or a class if the clone is expanded.

- | TRBV6-6 | CASSLRVKNGQFF
- | TRBV6-2/TRBV6-3 | CASSPGTVHNSPLHF
- | TRBV5-1 | CASRISGEETDTQYF
many | TRBV11-2 | CASSLRPSSYNEQFF
many | TRBV6-6 | CASSLGRGTEAFF
many | TRBV20-1 | CSASPLNRGVSTEAFF
- | TRBV20-1 | CSVSDQREAANTGELFF
- | TRBV4-1 | CASSQNPGTGGAKLFF
- | TRBV20-1 | CSAERSIGGYGYTF
- | TRBV20-1 | CSARDPGPQKLYGYTF
- | TRBV11-2 | CASSSERDSSSSLYF
once | TRBV29-1 | CNVVLQGLTGELFF
- | TRBV11-3 | CASSRTSGRDTQYF
few | TRBV6-1 | CASSDRVPQGRPQETQYF
- | TRBV20-1 | CSVRSGQPDGYTF
- | TRBV12-3/TRBV12-4 | CASNLDRFYEQYF
- | TRBV7-2 | CASSFRTSGGGNYERYF
- | TRBV6-1 | CACRNTRYQPQHF
- | TRBV20-1 | CSAVRGQGGELFF
- | TRBV5-1 | CACSDGQTQYF
few | TRBV20-1 | CSATGGNTGELFF
- | TRBV11-2 | CASSSTKGGPKETQYF
- | TRBV7-9 | CVSSLTAPRSTEVFF
- | TRBV28 | CASSFLGLAKPYEQYF
- | TRBV5-5 | CASSLPNTGGAGANILTF
- | TRBV29-1 | CSVEQGQTNGYIF
once | TRBV29-1 | CSRGQGSNYGYTF
few | TRBV20-1 | CIAREGGAGYTF
- | TRBV20-1 | CSASSSMLSNTQYF
- | TRBV5-6 | CASSLRGRAGYNEQFF
- | TRBV20-1 | CSASPAGEETQYF
- | TRBV6-4 | CASGDSSTDTQYF
- | TRBV5-4 | CASIPGTSGRAPF
once | TRBV20-1 | CTARVIGGGTGAFF
- | TRBV20-1 | CSAPPAGASRYNKQYF
many | TRBV29-1 | CSVEGAGALAEQFF
few | TRBV4-1 | CASGPSGGHQETQYF
- | TRBV18 | CASSRGPLKLNEQFF
- | TRBV30 | CAWMSPWVTEAFF
many | TRBV20-1 | CSARDGGTLRRSEKLFF
- | TRBV14 | CANLDTTNYGYTF
- | TRBV12-3/TRBV12-4 | CASTMEDGGSYEQFF
- | TRBV12-3/TRBV12-4 | CASNPGTLRETETFF
- | TRBV12-3/TRBV12-4 | CASSLWTVGTEAFF
- | TRBV28 | CASSSGGMNTEVFF
- | TRBV4-2 | CASSQEPDSSTEAFF
- | TRBV11-3 | CASSCGQTYEPYF
once | TRBV6-5 | CVSRLAGGRHGQFF
- | TRBV7-9 | CASSSQTSAETQYF
many | TRBV13 | CASSQQAAGEKLFF
- | TRBV11-1 | CASSEGPVRAEQYF
- | TRBV6-1 | CASMTGLNTEAFF
- | TRBV6-5 | CAGSSRAGGDGYTF
- | TRBV5-1 | CASSPGHENQPQHF
many | TRBV20-1 | CSAAGVADTDTQYF
- | TRBV11-3 | CASRSGQSRRDNEKLLF
- | TRBV7-8 | CASSLRGDQPQHF